The present T cell receptor beta chain was sequenced within a study of blood T cell repertoires in COVID-19. Method: immunoSEQ multiplex PCR; TCRdb's copy keeps in-frame clones and lacks some. The sample comprises 130,000 or so clones, 70% to 85% of which are singletons, and over 2.5% rests with the top ten. CDR1 is GTSNPN, CDR2 SVGIG, per germline (reference sequence). The length of the CDR3 is 15 residues. V was cut by 0 bases and J by 1 base, with 12 bases left in between. V gene TRBV30 combines with J gene TRBJ1-2; D is undetermined. The sequence came from a woman at least 80 years old with acute or convalescent COVID-19. Sequencing input: peripheral blood. CDR3 in DNA: TGTGCCTGGAGTGTCGGGGAAGGAGGTAACTATGGCTACACCTTC. Its translation is CAWSVGEGGNYGYTF.